This T cell receptor beta chain was sequenced for a study of T cell repertoires in cytomegalovirus infection (dated by TCRdb to about 2019). Turning to the overall study: Recently identified HLA-C-restricted CMV epitopes, whose presentation resists viral immunomodulation, were targeted by peptide stimulations together with well-studied HLA-B-restricted epitopes. Donor HLA type was relevant to the analysis, as public TCR beta signatures indicated carriage of CMV infection together with the matching HLA type. Study-wide findings and limitations: Cumulative frequency of public TCR beta family members discriminated carriers of CMV infection plus the relevant HLA type in this cohort and an independent roughly 320-donor cohort. The ex vivo response was dominated by HLA-C-restricted CMV-specific TCR beta clonotypes, which also provided the single most frequent clonotype in two of eight donors.

As regards this clonotype: The clone's antigen remains unknown. Base qualities were left out, and no much larger clone turns up one base away.

Read against the paper, the sample's treatment or condition label means: in vitro stimulation with specific CMV peptide epitopes to enrich CMV-specific T cells. The sequencing machine was an Illumina HiSeq 1500. The public reads were reprocessed in TCRdb via fastp at Q25 and MiXCR, keeping in-frame beta chains. Records with the same CDR3 protein are collapsed into one entry carrying the most frequent genes and DNA. The sample table shows hundreds of thousands of distinct CDR3 sequences, and about 30% are seen once. The ten largest make up 18% of the sample. CDR1 LNHDA and CDR2 SQIVND are derived from the germline V gene (reference sequence). V and J lose 5 bases and 4 bases, and a span of 12 bases separates them. Taken from cysteine to phenylalanine, the CDR3 has 13 residues. Only the CDR3 DNA is retained, 39 bases long and in frame from the first base.

The sequence is built from TRBV19 and TRBJ2-7; the D gene is perhaps TRBD2, on 5 matching bases. Here the sequenced sample was cultured PBMCs, taken from culture after CMV antigen stimulation. The receptor was isolated from a human donor in good health (CMV status not recorded). Some clones in this sample may be carry-over from other donors' samples. The CDR3 is CASSAGSGYEQYF. The DNA sequence reads TGTGCCAGTAGTGCAGGTTCGGGGTACGAGCAGTACTTC.